The next 32 T cell receptor beta chains were all read from a single sample in a study of metastatic and nonmetastatic thyroid tumors. TCRdb recomputed clones from the PCR reads via MiXCR. The sample yields 39,000 or so clones, around 20% seen once. Patients underwent thyroid surgery, and none had received any treatment before it. The sample taken for sequencing was blood. Receptors originate from a female donor with papillary thyroid cancer or a benign thyroid nodule (not recorded which). Some clones in this sample may be carry-over from other donors' samples.

This clone has at least ten counts. This chain connects TRBV7-3 to TRBJ2-2; D perhaps matches TRBD1 (5 bases). Between the trimmed V and J ends, which lost 5 bases and 3 bases, there was a span of 10 bases. Germline CDR1 SGHTA, CDR2 FQGTGA. This CDR3 comprises 14 residues. CDR3 region: CASSLTGDTGELFF. CDR3 in DNA: TGTGCCAGCAGCCTCACAGGAGACACCGGGGAGCTGTTTTTT.

As for this clone: Germline and junction disagree at one end, which may indicate a read error. This chain links TRBV7-7 with TRBJ2-7, with TRBD1 matching over 7 bases. This CDR3 is 14 amino acids long. CDR1 is SSHAT and CDR2 is FNYEAQ in the germline V gene (reference sequence). The CDR3 sequence is CASSPGTAPYEQYF. The CDR3 bases are TGTGCTAGCAGCCCCGGGACAGCCCCCTACGAGCAGTACTTC.

About this clone itself: A read error may be the cause here, since a much bigger clone is one base away. The chain carries TRBV20-1 and TRBJ1-1; possible D gene TRBD1, 6 bases. This CDR3 is built from 13 residues. CDR1 is DFQATT and CDR2 is SNEGSKA in the germline V gene (reference sequence). The V and J ends lost 6 bases and 4 bases respectively, with 15 bases between them. CDR3 region: CSAVETGCTEAFF. CDR3 DNA: TGCAGTGCAGTCGAAACAGGGTGCACTGAAGCTTTCTTT.

This clone was seen ten or more times. The chain couples TRBV7-2 to TRBJ2-7; D remains ambiguous. The V gene lost 1 base and the J gene lost 6 bases, with 7 bases spanning the gap. The V gene's germline CDR1 is SGHTA and CDR2 FQGNSA. CDR3 length: 12 residues. CDR3 sequence (DNA): TGTGCCAGCAGCTTAGATTGGGGCGAGCAGTACTTC. Amino acid sequence: CASSLDWGEQYF.

The sample holds many counts of this clone. An end of the junction does not agree with germline; a read error may underlie this. The chain couples TRBV7-7 to TRBJ2-5; TRBD1 is a possible D gene (7 bases). The V gene's germline CDR1 is SSHAT and CDR2 FNYEAQ (reference sequence). The CDR3 sequence is 15 residues long. The CDR3 protein is CASSLGSRGAGAQYF. Written as DNA, the CDR3 is TGTGCTAGCAGCTTAGGTAGCAGGGGGGCCGGGGCCCAGTACTTC.

In this sample, this clone turned up many times. The rearrangement uses TRBV18 and TRBJ1-1, with TRBD1 matching over 9 bases. Germline assignment: CDR1 KGHSH and CDR2 LQKENI. This CDR3 has 15 residues. Trimming took 1 base from V and 3 from J; bases not matched to a gene: 3. The CDR3 DNA sequence: TGTGCCAGCTCACCACGGGGACAGGGAGACACTGAAGCTTTCTTT. It encodes CASSPRGQGDTEAFF.

The CDR3 sequence: CASSFGTGAYEQYF. CDR3 nucleotide sequence: TGTGCCAGCAGTTTTGGGACAGGGGCCTACGAGCAGTACTTC. V gene TRBV6-2 or TRBV6-3 combines with J gene TRBJ2-7, with 10 bases that match TRBD1. Germline assignment: CDR1 MNHEY and CDR2 SVGEGT. J lost 2 bases, V lost 4 bases, and 2 bases had no gene match. CDR3 length: 14 amino acids.

This clone was found a few times. This may be a read error, as it is one base from a much larger clone. Within the sample, other DNA sequences also encode this same CDR3. Here the CDR3 reads CASSEIWGGGYTF. The CDR3 coding sequence is TGTGCCAGCAGTGAAATTTGGGGGGGCGGCTACACCTTC. The rearrangement links TRBV2 to TRBJ1-2; D possibly corresponds to TRBD1 (6 bases). There are 13 residues in the CDR3. Germline V gives CDR1 SNHLY, CDR2 FYNNEI. The V end was cut by 2 bases, the J end by 8 bases, with 12 bases between.

V is TRBV6-5 and J is TRBJ1-1; D ambiguous. CDR1 and CDR2 (germline): MNHEY, SVGAGI. The CDR3 contains 13 residues. V was pared by 4 bases and J by 4 bases, with 10 bases between. The CDR3 loop reads CASSWVSSTEAFF. CDR3 bases: TGTGCCAGCAGTTGGGTTAGTAGCACTGAAGCTTTCTTT.

This clone occurred many times. This chain uses TRBV11-2 with TRBJ2-1; 16 bases are a match to TRBD2. The length of the CDR3 is 17 residues. Germline loops: CDR1 SGHAT, CDR2 FQNNGV. V was pared by 7 bases and J by 6 bases, with 9 bases of the junction left unmatched. CDR3 in amino acids: CASTPGLAGGPRNEQFF. Here the CDR3 DNA reads TGTGCCAGCACCCCGGGACTAGCGGGAGGGCCACGCAATGAGCAGTTCTTC.

V and J are TRBV5-4 and TRBJ2-7; 12 nucleotides align to TRBD2. J gave up 5 bases and V 0 bases, and 6 bases lay outside the gene matches. CDR1 is SGHNT and CDR2 is YYREEE in the germline V gene (reference sequence). The CDR3 runs to 16 residues. This CDR3 is CASSLELAGGSNEQYF. The CDR3 nucleotides are TGTGCCAGCAGCTTGGAACTAGCGGGAGGAAGTAACGAGCAGTACTTC. Filled out from reference TRBV5-4 and TRBJ2-7, the complete variable domain reads ETGVTQSPTHLIKTRGQQVTLRCSSQSGHNTVSWYQQALGQGPQFIFQYYREEENGRGNFPPRFSGLQFPNYSSELNVNALELDDSALYLCASSLELAGGSNEQYFGPGTRLTVT.

This clone was counted at least ten times. This chain uses TRBV15 with TRBJ2-1; D call uncertain. V was cut by 0 bases and J by 9 bases, with 15 bases left in between. Germline lookup yields CDR1 LNHNV and CDR2 YYDKDF (reference sequence). CDR3 length equals 15 residues. The CDR3 DNA sequence: TGTGCCACCAGCAGAGATAAGGGCTCGCACACTGAGCAGTTCTTC. Its translation is CATSRDKGSHTEQFF.

This clone showed up many times. The chain couples TRBV20-1 to TRBJ2-4; D is undetermined. The CDR3 has 14 amino acids. The V gene's germline CDR1 is DFQATT and CDR2 SNEGSKA (reference sequence). V lost 1 base and J lost 0, with 7 bases in between. The CDR3, as DNA: TGCAGTGCTAGAGTTTCAGTAGCCAAAAACATTCAGTACTTC. Amino acids: CSARVSVAKNIQYF.

The CDR3 DNA reads TGCAGTGCTAGAGAGGGGTCCGGGTCCTACGAGCAGTACTTC. Translating it yields CSAREGSGSYEQYF. The V gene is TRBV20-1, the J gene TRBJ2-7; D gene uncertain. Trimming pared 0 bases from V and 1 base from J, leaving 10 bases between. The CDR3 consists of 14 residues. CDR1 is DFQATT, CDR2 SNEGSKA, per germline (reference sequence).

The sample holds many counts of this clone. A read error may account for a junction end that differs from germline. This chain uses TRBV7-9 with TRBJ1-1; possibly TRBD1 for D (5 bases). CDR1 is SEHNR and CDR2 is FQNEAQ in the germline V gene (reference sequence). This CDR3 has 14 residues. The CDR3 loop is CASSLRGEDTEAFF. DNA for the CDR3: TGTGCCAGCAGCTTAAGAGGGGAGGACACAGAAGCTTTCTTT.

This clone has a count of ten or more. The chain employs TRBV20-1 and TRBJ2-7, with TRBD1 matching 10 bases. Losses at the gene ends were 0 bases for V and 7 bases for J; bases not matched to a gene: 6. Germline loops: CDR1 DFQATT, CDR2 SNEGSKA (reference sequence). The CDR3 extends over 14 amino acids. CDR3 in amino acids: CSARDRQGAEEQYF. CDR3 DNA sequence: TGCAGTGCTAGAGATCGACAGGGGGCGGAAGAGCAGTACTTC.

The chain uses TRBV5-1 and TRBJ1-4; D remains ambiguous. This CDR3 contains 14 residues. The V gene's germline CDR1 is SGHRS and CDR2 YFSETQ. Between the trimmed V and J ends, which lost 1 base and 0 bases, there was a span of 4 bases. The CDR3 DNA is TGCGCCAGCAGCTTGTTGACAACTAATGAAAAACTGTTTTTT. It yields the protein CASSLLTTNEKLFF. Together with reference TRBV5-1 and TRBJ1-4, the CDR3 gives the full variable domain: KAGVTQTPRYLIKTRGQQVTLSCSPISGHRSVSWYQQTPGQGLQFLFEYFSETQRNKGNFPGRFSGRQFSNSRSEMNVSTLELGDSALYLCASSLLTTNEKLFFGSGTQLSVL.

This clone was recorded at least ten times. This chain connects TRBV10-1 to TRBJ2-3, with 12 bases fitting TRBD2. The CDR3 spans 12 residues. V gave up 6 bases and J gave up 14 bases; unmatched junction bases: 6. Germline CDR1 reads WNHNN; CDR2 reads SYGVQD (reference sequence). CDR3: CASSKTSGSLYF. The DNA for the CDR3 is TGCGCCAGCAGCAAGACTAGCGGGAGTTTGTATTTT.

The sample holds many counts of this clone. CDR3 nucleotides: TGCGCCAGCAGCTACAGGGGCAATGAGCAGTTCTTC. Amino acid sequence: CASSYRGNEQFF. The chain couples TRBV5-1 to TRBJ2-1; 7 nucleotides line up with TRBD1. There are 12 residues in the CDR3. Unmatched junction bases numbered 0, after V lost 3 bases and J lost 6 bases. Germline values: CDR1 SGHRS, CDR2 YFSETQ.

This clone showed up just once. A much larger clonotype is one base distant, so this may be a read error. Other DNA sequences of this sample code for an identical CDR3. The chain links TRBV5-6 to TRBJ1-6; D unresolved. The germline V and J ends were trimmed by 2 bases and 16 bases, with 13 bases remaining between them. The germline V gene has CDR1 SGHDT and CDR2 YYEEEE. This CDR3 comprises 12 residues. The CDR3 sequence is CASSFGSFTLHF. The CDR3 DNA is TGTGCCAGCAGCTTCGGCTCTTTCACGCTCCACTTT.

This clone was counted only a few times. The chain couples TRBV28 to TRBJ1-1, with D tentatively TRBD1 (6 bases). Trimming stripped 3 bases from V and 0 bases from J, with 17 bases between. CDR1 and CDR2 from the germline V gene are MDHEN and SYDVKM. The CDR3 contains 17 residues. CDR3 in DNA: TGTGCCAGCAGTTTGCTCCACTCAGGGGCCTTGAACACTGAAGCTTTCTTT. Residues: CASSLLHSGALNTEAFF. Looking up the rest from reference TRBV28 and TRBJ1-1 gives the full variable domain: DVKVTQSSRYLVKRTGEKVFLECVQDMDHENMFWYRQDPGLGLRLIYFSYDVKMKEKGDIPEGYSVSREKKERFSLILESASTNQTSMYLCASSLLHSGALNTEAFFGQGTRLTVV.

This clone was recorded a few times. The V call is TRBV20-1, the J call TRBJ1-4; D is possibly TRBD1 (5 bases). Deletions cut 7 bases from V and 6 bases from J, with 21 bases between. Looked up from germline, CDR1 is DFQATT and CDR2 is SNEGSKA (reference sequence). The CDR3 loop spans 15 amino acids. The DNA of the CDR3 is TGCAGTGATAGTCATAAGAGGGTGGGGGATGAAAAACTGTTTTTT. Translating gives CSDSHKRVGDEKLFF.

This clone showed up many times. This rearrangement joins TRBV11-3 to TRBJ2-7, with D possibly TRBD1 on 5 matching bases. Germline V CDR1 and CDR2: SGHNT, YENEEA. V was clipped by 0 bases and J by 2 bases, with 8 bases between them. The CDR3 length is 14 residues. CDR3: CASSLDQTAYEQYF. The CDR3 DNA reads TGTGCCAGCAGCTTAGATCAGACAGCCTACGAGCAGTACTTC.

The sample holds many counts of this clone. The chain employs TRBV9 and TRBJ2-3; TRBD2 matches at 14 bases. After removal of 3 bases from V and 4 bases from J, the junction contained 10 bases not matched to a gene. The germline CDR1 and CDR2 sequences are SGDLS and YYNGEE. The CDR3 extends over 18 amino acids. CDR3 nucleotides: TGTGCCAGCAGCGGAGGGACTAGCGGGAGTCTTTTTCCAGATACGCAGTATTTT. Encoded protein: CASSGGTSGSLFPDTQYF.

This clone was detected ten times or more. The chain carries TRBV19 and TRBJ2-7; 10 bases are shared with TRBD1. J lost 1 base, V lost 4 bases, and 4 bases had no gene match. There are 15 residues in the CDR3. Germline loops: CDR1 LNHDA, CDR2 SQIVND (reference sequence). The CDR3 spells CASSRAGQGSYEQYF. CDR3 sequence (DNA): TGTGCCAGTAGTAGGGCGGGACAGGGGTCCTACGAGCAGTACTTC.

This clone was seen ten or more times. J is TRBJ2-7 and V is TRBV10-1, with D perhaps TRBD2 (6 bases). Trimming shortened V by 5 bases and J by 3 bases, and 11 bases separated the two germline ends. This CDR3 contains 13 residues. Germline CDR1 WNHNN, CDR2 SYGVQD (reference sequence). The CDR3 region is CASSKGLNYEQYF. CDR3 DNA sequence: TGCGCCAGCAGTAAGGGACTTAACTACGAGCAGTACTTC.

This clone is medium-sized by share. The J gene is TRBJ1-5, the V gene TRBV20-1; D may be TRBD1 (6 bases). Per germline, CDR1 DFQATT and CDR2 SNEGSKA (reference sequence). The CDR3 is 15 residues long. V was shortened by 0 bases and J by 2 bases, with 11 bases between the two germline ends. The CDR3 loop is CSARDLGGGNQPQHF. The CDR3 DNA sequence: TGCAGTGCTAGAGATCTGGGGGGCGGCAATCAGCCCCAGCATTTT.

This clone was detected ten times or more. The J gene is TRBJ1-2, the V gene TRBV5-1, with 8 bases that match TRBD1. Trimming at V came to 0 bases and at J to 6 bases, leaving 10 bases not matched to a gene. The germline CDR1 and CDR2 sequences are SGHRS and YFSETQ. CDR3 size: 16 residues. The CDR3: CASSLGGGDRGDGYTF. The CDR3 nucleotides read TGCGCCAGCAGCTTGGGGGGTGGCGACAGGGGTGATGGCTACACCTTC.

This clone was observed a few times. The J gene is TRBJ2-7, the V gene TRBV6-2 or TRBV6-3; D is ambiguous. The V end was cut by 2 bases, the J end by 1 base, with 6 bases between. The germline CDR1 and CDR2 sequences are MNHEY and SVGEGT. CDR3 size: 13 residues. The CDR3 nucleotides are TGTGCCAGCAGTTACCAGGTTTCCTACGAGCAGTACTTC. It translates to CASSYQVSYEQYF.

In this sample, this clone turned up many times. The gene calls are TRBV7-2 and TRBJ2-1, with 7 bases that match TRBD2. The CDR3 consists of 16 residues. Trimming at V came to 1 base and at J to 6 bases, leaving 9 bases not matched to a gene. Germline CDR1 SGHTA, CDR2 FQGNSA. CDR3 sequence: CASSLVAGVGSNEQFF. CDR3 in DNA: TGTGCCAGCAGCTTAGTGGCGGGAGTCGGTTCCAATGAGCAGTTCTTC.

This clone was detected only a few times. The chain combines TRBV11-3 with TRBJ2-1, with D unclear. Germline CDR1 reads SGHNT; CDR2 reads YENEEA. This CDR3 contains 14 residues. The ends were cut back, 3 bases at V and 5 bases at J, with 11 bases in the middle. The CDR3 sequence is CASSFGAAHNEQFF. In nucleotides, the CDR3 is TGTGCCAGCAGCTTCGGTGCTGCACACAATGAGCAGTTCTTC.

This clone was found a few times. The junction departs from germline at one end; a sequencing error may be responsible. V is TRBV28 and J is TRBJ2-7; 7 bases line up with TRBD2. CDR1 and CDR2 (germline): MDHEN, SYDVKM. The CDR3 has 14 amino acids. The CDR3 DNA sequence: TGTGCCAGCATTTTAGGTGGGAGGGCCTACGAGCAGTACTTC. Protein: CASILGGRAYEQYF.